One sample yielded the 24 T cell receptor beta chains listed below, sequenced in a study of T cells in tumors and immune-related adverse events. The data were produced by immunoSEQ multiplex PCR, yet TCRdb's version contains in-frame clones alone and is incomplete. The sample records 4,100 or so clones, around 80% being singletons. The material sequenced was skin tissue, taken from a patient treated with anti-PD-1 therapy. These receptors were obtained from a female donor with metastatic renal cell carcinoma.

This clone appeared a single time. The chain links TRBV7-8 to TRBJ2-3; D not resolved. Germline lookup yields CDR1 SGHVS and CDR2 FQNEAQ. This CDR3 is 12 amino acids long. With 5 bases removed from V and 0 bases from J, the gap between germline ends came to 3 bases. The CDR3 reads CASSPSTDTQYF. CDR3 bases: TGTGCCAGCAGCCCCAGCACAGATACGCAGTATTTT.

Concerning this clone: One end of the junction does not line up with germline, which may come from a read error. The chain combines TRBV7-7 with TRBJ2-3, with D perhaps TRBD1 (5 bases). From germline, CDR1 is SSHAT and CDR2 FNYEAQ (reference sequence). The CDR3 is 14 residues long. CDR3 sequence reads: CASSLGQGTDTQYF. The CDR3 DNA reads TGTGCTAGCAGCTTAGGCCAGGGTACAGATACGCAGTATTTT.

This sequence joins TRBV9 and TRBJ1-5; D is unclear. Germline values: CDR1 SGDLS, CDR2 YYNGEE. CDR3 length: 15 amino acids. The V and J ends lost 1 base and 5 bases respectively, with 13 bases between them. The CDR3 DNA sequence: TGTGCCAGCAGCGTAAACGGCGGAGGAGATCAGCCCCAGCATTTT. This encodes CASSVNGGGDQPQHF. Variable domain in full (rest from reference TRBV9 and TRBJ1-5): DSGVTQTPKHLITATGQRVTLRCSPRSGDLSVYWYQQSLDQGLQFLIQYYNGEERAKGNILERFSAQQFPDLHSELNLSSLELGDSALYFCASSVNGGGDQPQHFGDGTRLSIL.

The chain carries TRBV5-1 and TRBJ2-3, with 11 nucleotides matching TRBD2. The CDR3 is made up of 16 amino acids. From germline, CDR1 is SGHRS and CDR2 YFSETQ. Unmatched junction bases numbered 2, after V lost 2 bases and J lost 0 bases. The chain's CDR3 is CASSFGTSGSTDTQYF. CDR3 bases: TGCGCCAGCAGCTTTGGGACTAGCGGAAGCACAGATACGCAGTATTTT.

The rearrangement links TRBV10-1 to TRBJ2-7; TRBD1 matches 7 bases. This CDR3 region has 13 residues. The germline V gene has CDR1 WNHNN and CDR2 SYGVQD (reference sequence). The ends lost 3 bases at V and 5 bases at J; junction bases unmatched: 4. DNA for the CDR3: TGCGCCAGCAGTGATCGACAGGGTCACGAGCAGTACTTC. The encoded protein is CASSDRQGHEQYF.

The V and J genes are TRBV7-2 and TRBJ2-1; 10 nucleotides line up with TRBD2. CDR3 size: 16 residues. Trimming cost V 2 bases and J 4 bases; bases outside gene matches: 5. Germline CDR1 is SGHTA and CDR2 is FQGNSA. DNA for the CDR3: TGTGCCAGCAGCTTATTCGGTAGCGGGGGGTACAATGAGCAGTTCTTC. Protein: CASSLFGSGGYNEQFF.

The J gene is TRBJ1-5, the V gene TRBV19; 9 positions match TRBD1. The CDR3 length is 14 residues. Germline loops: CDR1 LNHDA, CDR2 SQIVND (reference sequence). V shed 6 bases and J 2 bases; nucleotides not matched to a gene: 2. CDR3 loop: CASSRDRGNQPQHF. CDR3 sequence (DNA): TGTGCCAGTAGCCGGGACAGGGGCAATCAGCCCCAGCATTTT.

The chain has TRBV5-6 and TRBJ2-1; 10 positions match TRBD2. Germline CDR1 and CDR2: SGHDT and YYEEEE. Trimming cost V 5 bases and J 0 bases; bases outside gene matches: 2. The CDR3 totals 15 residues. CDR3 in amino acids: CASSPSGSSYNEQFF. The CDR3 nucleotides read TGTGCCAGCAGTCCTAGCGGGAGCTCCTACAATGAGCAGTTCTTC.

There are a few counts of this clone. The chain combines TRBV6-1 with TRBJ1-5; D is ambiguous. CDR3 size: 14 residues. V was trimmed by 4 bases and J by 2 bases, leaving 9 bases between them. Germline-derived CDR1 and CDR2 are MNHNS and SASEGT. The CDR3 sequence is CASSGGFGNQPQHF. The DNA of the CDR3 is TGTGCCAGCAGTGGGGGATTTGGCAATCAGCCCCAGCATTTT.

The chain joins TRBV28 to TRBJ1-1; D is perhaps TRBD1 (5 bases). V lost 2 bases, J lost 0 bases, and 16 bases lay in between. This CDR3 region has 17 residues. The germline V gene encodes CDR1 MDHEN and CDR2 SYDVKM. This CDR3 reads CASSLQGRWTMNTEAFF. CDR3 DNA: TGTGCCAGCAGTTTACAGGGTAGGTGGACGATGAACACTGAAGCTTTCTTT.

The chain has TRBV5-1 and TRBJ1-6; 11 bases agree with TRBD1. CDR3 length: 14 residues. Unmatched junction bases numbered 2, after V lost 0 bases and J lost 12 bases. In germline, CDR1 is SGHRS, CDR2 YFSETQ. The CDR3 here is CASSLGTGGEPLHF. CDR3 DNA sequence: TGCGCCAGCAGCTTGGGGACAGGGGGCGAACCCCTCCACTTT.

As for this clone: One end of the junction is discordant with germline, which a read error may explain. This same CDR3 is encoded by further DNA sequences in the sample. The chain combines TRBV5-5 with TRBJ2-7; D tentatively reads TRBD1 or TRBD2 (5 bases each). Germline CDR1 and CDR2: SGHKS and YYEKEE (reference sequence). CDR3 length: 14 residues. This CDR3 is CASSLERDAYEQYF. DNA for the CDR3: TGTGCCAGCAGCTTGGAACGGGACGCCTACGAGCAGTATTTC.

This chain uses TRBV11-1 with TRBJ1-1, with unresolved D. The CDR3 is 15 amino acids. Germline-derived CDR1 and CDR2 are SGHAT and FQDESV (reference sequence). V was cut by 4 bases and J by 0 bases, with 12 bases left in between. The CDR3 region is CASSSQDAMNTEAFF. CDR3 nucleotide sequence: TGTGCCAGCAGCTCACAAGACGCCATGAACACTGAAGCTTTCTTT.

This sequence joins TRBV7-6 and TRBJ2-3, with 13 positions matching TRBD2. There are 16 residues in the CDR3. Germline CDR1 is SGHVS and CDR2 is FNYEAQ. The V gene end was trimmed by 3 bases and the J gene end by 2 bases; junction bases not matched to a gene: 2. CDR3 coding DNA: TGTGCCAGCAGCTTGACTAGCGGGGGGATCACAGATACGCAGTATTTT. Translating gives CASSLTSGGITDTQYF.

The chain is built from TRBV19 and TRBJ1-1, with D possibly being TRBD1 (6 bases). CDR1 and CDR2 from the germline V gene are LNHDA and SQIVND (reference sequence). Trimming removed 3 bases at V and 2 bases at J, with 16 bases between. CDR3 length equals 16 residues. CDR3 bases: TGTGCCAGTAGTATCGCGGGGGGCAGGGGAAACACTGAAGCTTTCTTT. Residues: CASSIAGGRGNTEAFF.

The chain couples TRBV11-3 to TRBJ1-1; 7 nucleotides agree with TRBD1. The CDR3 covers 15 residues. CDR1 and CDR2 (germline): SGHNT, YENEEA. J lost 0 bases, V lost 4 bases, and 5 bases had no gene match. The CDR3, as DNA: TGTGCCAGCAGCTGGTCCGGGACAGTGAACACTGAAGCTTTCTTT. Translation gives CASSWSGTVNTEAFF.

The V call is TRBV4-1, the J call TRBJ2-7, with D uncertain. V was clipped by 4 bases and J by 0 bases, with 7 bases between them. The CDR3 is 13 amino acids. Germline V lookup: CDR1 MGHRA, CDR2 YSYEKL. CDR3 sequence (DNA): TGCGCCAGCAGCCGGATGAGCTCCTACGAGCAGTACTTC. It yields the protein CASSRMSSYEQYF.

The CDR3 DNA follows: TGTGCCAGCAGCTTGTTGGGGGCTGCGGGGTACGAGCAGTACTTC. Translating gives CASSLLGAAGYEQYF. The V gene is TRBV5-4, the J gene TRBJ2-7; D may correspond to TRBD1 or TRBD2 (6 bases each). The CDR3 contains 15 residues. Germline CDR1 SGHNT, CDR2 YYREEE (reference sequence). Trimming removed 1 base at V and 4 bases at J, with 15 bases between.

CDR3 sequence (DNA): TGTGCCAGCAGCCAAAAACGACAGGGAAATGGCTACACCTTC. Protein sequence: CASSQKRQGNGYTF. The chain uses TRBV16 and TRBJ1-2; TRBD1 matches 7 bases. The CDR3 spans 14 residues. The germline V gene encodes CDR1 KGHSY and CDR2 FQNENV. V was pared by 2 bases and J by 6 bases, with 6 bases of the junction left unmatched.

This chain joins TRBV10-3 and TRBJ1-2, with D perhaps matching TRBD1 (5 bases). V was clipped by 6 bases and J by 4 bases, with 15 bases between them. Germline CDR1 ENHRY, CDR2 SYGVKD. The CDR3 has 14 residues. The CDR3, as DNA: TGTGCCATCAGGGACAACCGACGTGGCTATGGCTACACCTTC. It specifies CAIRDNRRGYGYTF.

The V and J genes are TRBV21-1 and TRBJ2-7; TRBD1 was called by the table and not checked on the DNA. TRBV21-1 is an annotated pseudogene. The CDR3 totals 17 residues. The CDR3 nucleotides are TGTGCCAGCAGCACTTCGACAGGGGGCTCCCCTAAGGGACGGCAGTACTTC. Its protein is CASSTSTGGSPKGRQYF.

The CDR3 region has the DNA TGTGCCAGTAGTATAGATTTTGCAGACTACCTATACATGAGCACTGAAGCTTTCTTT. Residues: CASSIDFADYLYMSTEAFF. The chain has TRBV19 and TRBJ1-1; the D is unclear. The V and J ends lost 0 bases and 4 bases respectively, with 24 bases between them. The CDR3 is 19 amino acids. Germline V gives CDR1 LNHDA, CDR2 SQIVND (reference sequence).

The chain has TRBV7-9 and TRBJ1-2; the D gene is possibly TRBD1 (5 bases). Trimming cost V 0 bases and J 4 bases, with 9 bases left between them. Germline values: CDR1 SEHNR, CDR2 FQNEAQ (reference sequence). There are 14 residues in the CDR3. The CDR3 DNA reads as TGTGCCAGCAGCTTAGCGGGGCCAGCCTATGGCTACACCTTC. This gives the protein CASSLAGPAYGYTF.

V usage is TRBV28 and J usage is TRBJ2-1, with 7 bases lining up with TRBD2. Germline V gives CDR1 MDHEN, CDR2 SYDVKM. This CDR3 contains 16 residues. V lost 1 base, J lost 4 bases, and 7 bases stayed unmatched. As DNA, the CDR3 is TGTGCCAGCAGTTTATACGGGGGAGGGCCTTACAATGAGCAGTTCTTC. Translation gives CASSLYGGGPYNEQFF.